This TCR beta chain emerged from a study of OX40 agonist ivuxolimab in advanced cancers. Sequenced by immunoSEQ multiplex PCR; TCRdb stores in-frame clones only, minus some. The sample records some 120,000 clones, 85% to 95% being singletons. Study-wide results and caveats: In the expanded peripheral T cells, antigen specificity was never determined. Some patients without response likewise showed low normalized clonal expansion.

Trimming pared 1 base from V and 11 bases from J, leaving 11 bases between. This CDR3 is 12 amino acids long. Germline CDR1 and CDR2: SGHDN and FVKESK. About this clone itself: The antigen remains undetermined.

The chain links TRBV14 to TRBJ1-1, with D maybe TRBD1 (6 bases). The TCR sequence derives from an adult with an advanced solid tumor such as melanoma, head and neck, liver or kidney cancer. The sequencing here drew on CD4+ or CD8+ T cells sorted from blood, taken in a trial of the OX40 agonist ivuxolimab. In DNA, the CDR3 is TGTGCCAGCAGCCAAGTAAGGGGGGGGGCTTTCTTT. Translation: CASSQVRGGAFF.